This note documents a single TCR beta chain sequence. The target of this receptor is not known. The sample holds no much larger clone one base away, and base qualities are not on file. TCRbeta CDR3 regions were amplified from genomic DNA by means of the immunoSEQ Assay, a bias-controlled multiplex PCR. The study's processing was this. Nucleated cell counts per sample were estimated from amplification of reference gene primers within the assay. To quantify the absolute abundance of each unique TCRbeta CDR3 rearrangement, sequence reads were collapsed and filtered. For each sample, productive Simpson clonality was calculated as the square root of Simpson's diversity index over productive rearrangements. The clones in this table, taken by TCRdb from immuneACCESS, are in-frame only. Not every clone is retained; where verified, under half of the shortfall comes from an unresolved V gene, and the cause of the rest is unknown. Clone size and the V and J calls come from that table; the DNA yielded D and trimming. A total of roughly 80,000 clones appear in this sample, about 83% of them only once. Of the sample, around 3.3% falls within the top ten clones.

This sample is drawn from a study of blood T cell repertoires in COVID-19 (dated by TCRdb to the early 2020s). In terms of the full investigation: Samples covering the acute and convalescent phases of COVID-19 were provided by collaborators in the United States, Italy and Spain. The prospective study material was composed of cDNA or gDNA derived from T cells, B-cell-depleted T cells, or PBMCs. Deeply sampled blood TCRbeta repertoires from subjects exposed to, actively infected with, or recovered from COVID-19 were included in the dataset. The repertoires were released in a freely available public database intended as a resource for research on the immune response to SARS-CoV-2. The samples were drawn from the first 160 participants of the ongoing ImmuneRACE study and from 1,254 subjects provided by 6 global collaborators. A de-identified subject ID, COVID-19 status, age in years and sex were almost always included in the sample metadata. Where available, HLA class I and class II types were obtained from metadata supplied by the sample provider rather than from assay-based typing.

Collaborating institutions collected whole blood in K2EDTA tubes following their own protocols. For TCRbeta analysis, collaborator samples were shipped as frozen whole blood, as isolated PBMCs, or as DNA extracted from either sample type. V is pared back by 8 bases and J by 2 bases, with 19 bases lying between the germline termini. CDR1 and CDR2 are drawn from the germline V gene (reference sequence): MNHEY, SMNVEV. Reading from cysteine to phenylalanine, the CDR3 counts 15 amino acids. Just CDR3 DNA is preserved here, 45 bases in frame from base 1. Paper-wide results and their limitations: How much clinical and demographic metadata was included differed by source and by participant, and the metadata was provided uncurated.

Sequenced input: peripheral blood. This clonotype was obtained from a man aged 45 to 65 with acute or convalescent COVID-19. This sequence uses TRBV27 and TRBJ2-7; TRBD2 is possibly the D segment (6 matching bases). In nucleotides, the sequence is TGTGCCAGCCAGGATTGGAGGGGCAGCCCCTACGAGCAGTACTTC. It translates as CASQDWRGSPYEQYF.